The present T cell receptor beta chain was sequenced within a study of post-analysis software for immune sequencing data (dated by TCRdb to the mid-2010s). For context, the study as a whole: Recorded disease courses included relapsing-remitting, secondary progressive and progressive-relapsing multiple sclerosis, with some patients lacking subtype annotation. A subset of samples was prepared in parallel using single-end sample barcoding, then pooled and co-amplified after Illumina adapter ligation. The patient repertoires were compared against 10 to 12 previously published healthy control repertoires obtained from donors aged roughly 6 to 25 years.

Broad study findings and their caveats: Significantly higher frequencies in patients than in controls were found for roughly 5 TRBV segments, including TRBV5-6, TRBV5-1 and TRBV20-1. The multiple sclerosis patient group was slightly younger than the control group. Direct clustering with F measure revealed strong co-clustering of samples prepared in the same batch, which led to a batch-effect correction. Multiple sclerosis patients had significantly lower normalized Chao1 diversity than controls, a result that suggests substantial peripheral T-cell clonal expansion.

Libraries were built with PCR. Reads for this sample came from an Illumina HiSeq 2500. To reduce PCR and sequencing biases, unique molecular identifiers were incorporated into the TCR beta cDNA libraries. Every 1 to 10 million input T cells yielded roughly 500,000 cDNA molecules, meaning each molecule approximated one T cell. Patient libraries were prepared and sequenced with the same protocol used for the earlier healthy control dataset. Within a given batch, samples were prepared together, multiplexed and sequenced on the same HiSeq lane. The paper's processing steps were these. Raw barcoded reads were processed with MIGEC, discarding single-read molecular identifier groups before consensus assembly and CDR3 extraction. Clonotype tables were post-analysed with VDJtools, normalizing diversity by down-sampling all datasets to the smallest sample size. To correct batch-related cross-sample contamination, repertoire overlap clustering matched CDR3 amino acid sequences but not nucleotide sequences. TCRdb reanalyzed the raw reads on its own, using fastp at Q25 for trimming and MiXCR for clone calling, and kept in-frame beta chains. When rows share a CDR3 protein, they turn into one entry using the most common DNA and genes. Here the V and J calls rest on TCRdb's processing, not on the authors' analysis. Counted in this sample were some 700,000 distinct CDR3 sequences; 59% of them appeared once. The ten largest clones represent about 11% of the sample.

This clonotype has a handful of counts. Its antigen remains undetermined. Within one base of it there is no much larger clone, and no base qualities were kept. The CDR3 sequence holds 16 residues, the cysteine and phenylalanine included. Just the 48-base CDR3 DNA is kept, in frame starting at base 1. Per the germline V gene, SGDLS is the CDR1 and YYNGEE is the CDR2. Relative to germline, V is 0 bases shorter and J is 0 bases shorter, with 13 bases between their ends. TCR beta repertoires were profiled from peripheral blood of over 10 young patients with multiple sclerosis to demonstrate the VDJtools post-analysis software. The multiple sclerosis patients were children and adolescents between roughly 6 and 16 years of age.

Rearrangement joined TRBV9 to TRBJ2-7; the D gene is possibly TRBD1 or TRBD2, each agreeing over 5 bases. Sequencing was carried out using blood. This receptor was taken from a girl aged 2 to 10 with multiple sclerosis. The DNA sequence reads TGTGCCAGCAGCGTAGCCGGGGACCCAAGCTCCTACGAGCAGTACTTC. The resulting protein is CASSVAGDPSSYEQYF.